One and the same sample provided the 17 T cell receptor beta chains below, sequenced in a study of T cell responses to AZD1222 COVID-19 vaccine. Method: immunoSEQ multiplex PCR; TCRdb's copy keeps in-frame clones and lacks some. The sample has around 78,000 clones; over 75% are singletons. Sequenced material: peripheral blood, taken on day 0 of AZD1222 vaccination. Receptors were obtained from an adult in good health.

The chain joins TRBV7-6 to TRBJ1-5; weak D call: TRBD1 (5 bases). The length of the CDR3 is 17 residues. Germline V gene sequence: CDR1 SGHVS, CDR2 FNYEAQ. Trimming took 1 base from V and 0 from J, leaving 13 bases between them. CDR3 coding DNA: TGTGCCAGCAGCTTAGTGATTGGACAAAGTAGCAATCAGCCCCAGCATTTT. Translation: CASSLVIGQSSNQPQHF.

The chain joins TRBV9 to TRBJ2-2, with 10 nucleotides matching TRBD1. V lost 0 bases, J lost 6 bases, and 2 bases stayed unmatched. Germline CDR1 and CDR2: SGDLS and YYNGEE. This CDR3 has 15 residues. This CDR3 is CASSVEGQGSGELFF. The DNA for the CDR3 is TGTGCCAGCAGCGTAGAGGGACAGGGGTCCGGGGAGCTGTTTTTT.

V gene TRBV5-1 combines with J gene TRBJ1-6; 8 bases fit TRBD1. V lost 4 bases to trimming and J lost 7 bases; unmatched junction nucleotides: 13. The germline CDR1 and CDR2 sequences are SGHRS and YFSETQ. This CDR3 has 17 residues. The DNA of the CDR3 is TGCGCCAGCAGCAGGACAGGGACCCCTGGGAGAAATTCACCCCTCCACTTT. It translates to CASSRTGTPGRNSPLHF.

The J gene is TRBJ2-1, the V gene TRBV29-1; tentative D call: TRBD2 (5 bases). Germline V CDR1 and CDR2: SQVTM, ANQGSEA. The CDR3 runs to 11 residues. Trimming removed 3 bases at V and 7 bases at J, with 7 bases between. CDR3 DNA: TGCAGCGTTGAGACTATGAATGAGCAGTTCTTC. It codes for CSVETMNEQFF.

The chain recombines TRBV19 with TRBJ2-1, with D perhaps TRBD2 (5 bases). The CDR3 extends over 14 amino acids. Per the germline V gene, CDR1 is LNHDA and CDR2 is SQIVND (reference sequence). The germline V and J ends were trimmed by 3 bases and 9 bases, with 15 bases remaining between them. The CDR3 spells CASSMGPGEGEQFF. Here the CDR3 DNA reads TGTGCCAGTAGTATGGGCCCAGGAGAGGGTGAGCAGTTCTTC.

The chain links TRBV5-1 to TRBJ1-2; D gene unclear. This CDR3 has 15 amino acids. Germline CDR1 is SGHRS and CDR2 is YFSETQ. Trimming shortened V by 0 bases and J by 0 bases, and 9 bases separated the two germline ends. Here the CDR3 reads CASSLGPETNYGYTF. The CDR3 nucleotides are TGCGCCAGCAGCTTGGGGCCGGAAACTAACTATGGCTACACCTTC.

The chain is built from TRBV10-3 and TRBJ1-6; D unresolved. The CDR3 is 15 residues long. From germline, CDR1 is ENHRY and CDR2 SYGVKD. V was cut by 2 bases and J by 6 bases, with 11 bases left in between. The CDR3, as DNA: TGTGCCATCAGTGAGAGGAGCGGGTCTAATTCACCCCTCCACTTT. It translates to CAISERSGSNSPLHF.

The CDR3 DNA is TGTGCCAGCAGCTTAGATTCACGGACAGGGAATTCACCCCTCCACTTT. The encoded protein is CASSLDSRTGNSPLHF. The chain carries TRBV13 and TRBJ1-6; 8 nucleotides agree with TRBD1. The CDR3 contains 16 residues. Germline assignment: CDR1 PRHDT and CDR2 FYEKMQ (reference sequence). The ends lost 1 base at V and 7 bases at J; junction bases unmatched: 6.

The rearrangement links TRBV7-2 to TRBJ2-6; no clear D. CDR1 and CDR2 from the germline V gene are SGHTA and FQGNSA. V was cut by 2 bases and J by 3 bases, with 8 bases left in between. This CDR3 contains 15 residues. CDR3 loop: CASSLFGDGANVLTF. CDR3 sequence (DNA): TGTGCCAGCAGCTTATTTGGGGATGGGGCCAACGTCCTGACTTTC.

The gene calls are TRBV6-5 and TRBJ1-2, with TRBD1 matching 8 bases. CDR3 length: 13 amino acids. Germline-derived CDR1 and CDR2 are MNHEY and SVGAGI. V shed 6 bases, J shed 11 bases, and the junction held 11 bases outside the gene matches. The CDR3 loop reads CASRPDRGGGYTF. The CDR3 bases are TGTGCCAGCAGACCAGACAGGGGAGGAGGATACACCTTC.

V is TRBV18 and J is TRBJ1-1; no clear D. The length of the CDR3 is 13 residues. Germline V gene lookup returns CDR1 KGHSH and CDR2 LQKENI. The ends were cut back, 1 base at V and 1 base at J, with 4 bases in the middle. CDR3 bases: TGTGCCAGCTCACCACGACAGAACACTGAAGCTTTCTTT. Amino acids: CASSPRQNTEAFF. The full variable domain, with the rest looked up from reference TRBV18 and TRBJ1-1, is NAGVMQNPRHLVRRRGQEARLRCSPMKGHSHVYWYRQLPEEGLKFMVYLQKENIIDESGMPKERFSAEFPKEGPSILRIQQVVRGDSAAYFCASSPRQNTEAFFGQGTRLTVV.

Here the CDR3 DNA reads TGTGCCAGCAGCCGCGACAACGCCTATGGCTACACCTTC. Protein: CASSRDNAYGYTF. V usage is TRBV7-2 and J usage is TRBJ1-2, with unresolved D. CDR1 is SGHTA, CDR2 FQGNSA, per germline. V shed 5 bases and J shed 4 bases, with 11 bases lying between them. This CDR3 is built from 13 residues.

Comments on this clone: This sample also contains other DNA sequences that code for the same CDR3. The chain links TRBV5-1 to TRBJ1-4; 8 bases fit TRBD1. The CDR3 length is 14 residues. V trimming: 1 base; J trimming: 5 bases; junction bases outside the gene matches: 1. Germline CDR1 reads SGHRS; CDR2 reads YFSETQ. CDR3 protein: CASSLRQGNEKLFF. In nucleotides, the CDR3 is TGCGCCAGCAGCTTGCGACAGGGGAATGAAAAACTGTTTTTT.

The rearrangement links TRBV7-2 to TRBJ2-5, with 13 nucleotides matching TRBD2. The germline V gene has CDR1 SGHTA and CDR2 FQGNSA. Losses at the gene ends were 3 bases for V and 5 bases for J; bases not matched to a gene: 3. The CDR3 contains 15 residues. The CDR3 here is CASSLGLAGYETQYF. Here the CDR3 DNA reads TGTGCCAGCAGCTTGGGACTAGCGGGGTACGAGACCCAGTACTTC.

This chain connects TRBV30 to TRBJ2-2, with unresolved D. V was clipped by 2 bases and J by 4 bases, with 11 bases between them. Germline CDR1 GTSNPN, CDR2 SVGIG (reference sequence). CDR3 length: 14 residues. CDR3 residues: CAWSLGTATGELFF. CDR3 sequence (DNA): TGTGCCTGGAGTTTGGGTACGGCCACCGGGGAGCTGTTTTTT.

The chain is built from TRBV4-1 and TRBJ1-1; 10 bases fit TRBD1. J was trimmed by 6 bases and V by 5 bases; bases with no gene match: 9. This CDR3 is built from 15 residues. Germline CDR1 and CDR2: MGHRA and YSYEKL. The CDR3 nucleotides are TGCGCCAGCAGCTCGCCGACAGGGGGCGAGGCTGAAGCTTTCTTT. Translated: CASSSPTGGEAEAFF.

The genes are TRBV11-2 and TRBJ1-5, with 12 bases matching TRBD1. The CDR3 totals 17 residues. Germline CDR1 and CDR2: SGHAT and FQNNGV. V dropped 4 bases and J dropped 6; count of bases not matched to a gene: 10. CDR3 loop: CASSSGGTGGPFQPQHF. DNA of the CDR3: TGTGCCAGCAGCTCAGGCGGGACAGGGGGCCCCTTTCAGCCCCAGCATTTT.